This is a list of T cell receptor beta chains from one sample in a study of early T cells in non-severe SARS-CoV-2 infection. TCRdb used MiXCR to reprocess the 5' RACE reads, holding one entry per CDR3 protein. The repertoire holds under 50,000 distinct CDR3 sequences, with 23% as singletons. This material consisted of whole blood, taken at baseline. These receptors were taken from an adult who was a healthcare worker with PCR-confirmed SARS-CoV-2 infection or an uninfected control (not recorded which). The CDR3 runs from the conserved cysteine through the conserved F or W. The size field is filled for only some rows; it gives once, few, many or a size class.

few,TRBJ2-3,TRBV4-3,CASSQDFEGMSTDTQYF
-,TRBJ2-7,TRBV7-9,CASSPGQGTHEQYF
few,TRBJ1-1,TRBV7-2,CASSLTAGSTEAFF
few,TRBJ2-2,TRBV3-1,CASSAHQGSTGELFF
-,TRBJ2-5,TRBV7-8,CASSSLSGGRSETQYF
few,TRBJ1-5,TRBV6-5,CASRTGTGNQPQHF
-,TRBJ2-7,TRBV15,CATSPGTGVTYEQYF
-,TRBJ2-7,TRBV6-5,CASKTGASYEQYF
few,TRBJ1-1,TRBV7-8,CASSLDRGPNTEAFF
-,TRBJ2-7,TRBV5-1,CASSTGPNYEQYF
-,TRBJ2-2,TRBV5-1,CASSLWEPTGELFF
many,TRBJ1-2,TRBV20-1,CSARDLSYGQPWGYTF
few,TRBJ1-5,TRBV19,CASAGGDRLNQPQHF
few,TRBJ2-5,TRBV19,CASSPPGGYGSETQYF
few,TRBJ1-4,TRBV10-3,CAISQSGTGVKLFF
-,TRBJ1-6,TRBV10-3,CAISVTGEVNSPLHF
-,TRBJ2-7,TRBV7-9,CASSLSGDYFYEQYF
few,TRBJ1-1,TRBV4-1,CASSLSGGPKMNTEAFF
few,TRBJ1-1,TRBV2,CASSEPQAVNTEAFF
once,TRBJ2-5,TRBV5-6,CASSPRWGETQYF
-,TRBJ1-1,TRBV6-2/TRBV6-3,CASSYEEVLNTEAFF
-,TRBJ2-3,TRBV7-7,CASSPGLAGGITDTQYF
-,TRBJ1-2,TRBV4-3,CASSQDRGANYGYTF
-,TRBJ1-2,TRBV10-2,CASRGDTGAHGYTF
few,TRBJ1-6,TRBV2,CASSSRTGSSSPLHF
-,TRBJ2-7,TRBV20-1,CSARDPMRDRGTYEQYF
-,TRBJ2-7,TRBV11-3,CASSLFAQSYEQYF
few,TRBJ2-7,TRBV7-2,CASSLTRYEQYF
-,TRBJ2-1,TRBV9,CASSVVGEDYYNEQFF
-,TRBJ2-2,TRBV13,CASSLGQGIGELFF
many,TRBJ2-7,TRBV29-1,CSVLDRSSYEQYF
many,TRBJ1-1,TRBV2,CASRLGAQTEAFF
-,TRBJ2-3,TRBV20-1,CSARGVDTQYF
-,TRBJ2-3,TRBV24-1,CATSDHTTEADTQYF
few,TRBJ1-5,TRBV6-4,CASQDRGRGQPQHF
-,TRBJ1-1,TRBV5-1,CASSWGQAAMNTEAFF
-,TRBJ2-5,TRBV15,CATSSLGRETQYF